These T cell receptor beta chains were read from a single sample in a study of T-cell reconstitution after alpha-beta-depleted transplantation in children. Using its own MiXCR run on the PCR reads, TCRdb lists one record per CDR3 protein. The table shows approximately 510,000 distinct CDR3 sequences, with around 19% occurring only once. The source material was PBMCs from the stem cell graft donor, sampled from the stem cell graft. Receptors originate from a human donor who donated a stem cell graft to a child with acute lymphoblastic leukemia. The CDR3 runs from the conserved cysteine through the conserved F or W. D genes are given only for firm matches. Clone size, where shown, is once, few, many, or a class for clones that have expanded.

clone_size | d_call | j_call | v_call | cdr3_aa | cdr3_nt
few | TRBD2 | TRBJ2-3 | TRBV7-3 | CASSLMGSGTNTQYF | TGTGCCAGCAGCTTAATGGGTAGCGGGACAAATACGCAGTATTTT
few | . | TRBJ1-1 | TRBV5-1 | CASSLLGYGTEAFF | TGCGCCAGCAGCTTGTTAGGTTACGGCACTGAAGCTTTCTTT
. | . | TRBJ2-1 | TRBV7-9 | CASSWGRGQQFF | TGTGCCAGCAGCTGGGGACGAGGTCAGCAGTTCTTC
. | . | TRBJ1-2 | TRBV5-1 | CASSLGSPTFYGYTF | TGCGCCAGCAGCTTGGGGTCCCCCACCTTCTATGGCTACACCTTC
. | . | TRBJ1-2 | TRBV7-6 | CASSFGEDYGYTF | TGTGCCAGCAGCTTCGGGGAAGACTATGGCTACACCTTC
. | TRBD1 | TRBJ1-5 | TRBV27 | CASSDRDSINQPQHF | TGTGCCAGCAGTGACCGGGACAGCATTAATCAGCCCCAGCATTTT
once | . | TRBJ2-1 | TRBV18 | CASSPGGSASNEQFF | TGTGCCAGCTCACCCGGGGGTAGCGCAAGCAATGAGCAGTTCTTC
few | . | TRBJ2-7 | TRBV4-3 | CASSRSGLSYEQYF | TGCGCCAGCAGCCGATCAGGGCTCTCCTACGAGCAGTACTTC
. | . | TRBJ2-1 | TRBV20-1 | CSASPKTKGQFF | TGCAGTGCTAGCCCAAAAACTAAGGGGCAGTTCTTC
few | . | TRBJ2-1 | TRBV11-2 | CASSLFGQTRTYNEQFF | TGTGCCAGCAGCTTGTTCGGGCAGACCAGAACCTACAATGAGCAGTTCTTC
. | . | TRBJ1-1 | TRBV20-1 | CSALHPQYVGTEAFF | TGCAGTGCTTTACACCCTCAGTATGTCGGGACTGAAGCTTTCTTT
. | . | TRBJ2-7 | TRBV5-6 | CASSLGDSWIEQYF | TGTGCCAGCAGCTTGGGGGACTCCTGGATCGAGCAGTACTTC
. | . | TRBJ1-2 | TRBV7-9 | CASSLAPSQGYTF | TGTGCCAGCAGCTTAGCGCCTAGTCAGGGCTACACCTTC
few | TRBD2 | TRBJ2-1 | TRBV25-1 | CASSEVAGVVNEQFF | TGTGCCAGCAGTGAAGTAGCGGGAGTAGTTAATGAGCAGTTCTTC
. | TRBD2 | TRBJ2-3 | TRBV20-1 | CSASLRKAGVSTDTQYF | TGCAGTGCTAGCTTACGGAAAGCGGGAGTTAGCACAGATACGCAGTATTTT
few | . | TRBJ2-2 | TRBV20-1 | CSARGGYTGELFF | TGCAGTGCTAGAGGGGGTTACACCGGGGAGCTGTTTTTT
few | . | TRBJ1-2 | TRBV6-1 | CASSTGLWGVEDYGYTF | TGTGCCAGCAGTACGGGATTGTGGGGGGTTGAGGACTATGGCTACACCTTC
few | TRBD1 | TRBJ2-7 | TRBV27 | CASSLSDREVFYEQYF | TGTGCCAGCAGTTTATCGGACAGGGAGGTCTTCTACGAGCAGTACTTC
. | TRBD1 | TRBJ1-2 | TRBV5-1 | CASSLPDRGNYGYTF | TGCGCCAGCAGCTTACCGGACAGGGGCAACTATGGCTACACCTTC
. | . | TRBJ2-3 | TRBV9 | CASTSGRGIDTQYF | TGTGCCAGCACTTCAGGGCGAGGGATAGATACGCAGTATTTT
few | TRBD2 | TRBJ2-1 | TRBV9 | CASSPPGLAGHNEQFF | TGTGCCAGCAGCCCACCGGGACTAGCGGGTCACAATGAGCAGTTCTTC
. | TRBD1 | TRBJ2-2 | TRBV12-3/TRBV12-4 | CASSARQGRTGELFF | TGTGCCAGCAGTGCTCGACAGGGCCGCACCGGGGAGCTGTTTTTT
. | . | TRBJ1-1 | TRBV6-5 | CASSSYDGANTEAFF | TGTGCCAGCAGTTCATATGACGGAGCTAACACTGAAGCTTTCTTT
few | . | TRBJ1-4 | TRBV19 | CASSVTRATNEKLFF | TGTGCCAGTAGTGTCACACGAGCAACTAATGAAAAACTGTTTTTT
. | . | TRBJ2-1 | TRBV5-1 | CASSLANGRGEQFF | TGCGCCAGCAGCTTGGCCAATGGGCGGGGTGAGCAGTTCTTC
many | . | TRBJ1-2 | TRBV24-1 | CATSDGPGSYGYTF | TGTGCCACCAGTGATGGACCTGGAAGCTATGGCTACACCTTC
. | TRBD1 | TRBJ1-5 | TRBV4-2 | CASNRDRASNQPQHF | TGTGCCAGCAACCGGGACAGGGCGAGCAATCAGCCCCAGCATTTT
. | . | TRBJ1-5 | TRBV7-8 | CASSSSGSHQPQHF | TGTGCCAGCAGCTCCTCCGGGAGCCATCAGCCCCAGCATTTT
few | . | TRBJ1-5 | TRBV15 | CATSRDPNSNQPQHF | TGTGCCACCAGCAGAGATCCGAATAGCAATCAGCCCCAGCATTTT
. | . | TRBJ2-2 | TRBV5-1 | CASSRRRGNTGELFF | TGCGCCAGCAGCCGGAGGAGGGGGAACACCGGGGAGCTGTTTTTT
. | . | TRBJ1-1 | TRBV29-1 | CSGLEEGADTEAFF | TGCAGCGGCCTAGAGGAAGGGGCGGACACTGAAGCTTTCTTT
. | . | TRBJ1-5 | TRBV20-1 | CSASRPGEYQPQHF | TGCAGTGCTAGCCGGCCAGGGGAATATCAGCCCCAGCATTTT
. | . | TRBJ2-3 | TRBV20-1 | CSATDLSASTDTQYF | TGCAGTGCTACCGATTTAAGCGCCAGCACAGATACGCAGTATTTT
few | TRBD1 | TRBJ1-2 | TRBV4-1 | CASSQDAAGGNGYTF | TGCGCCAGCAGCCAAGACGCGGCAGGGGGCAATGGCTACACCTTC
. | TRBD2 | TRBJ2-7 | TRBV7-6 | CASSPFTSSGKVYEQYF | TGTGCCAGCAGCCCCTTTACGTCGAGCGGGAAGGTCTACGAGCAGTACTTC
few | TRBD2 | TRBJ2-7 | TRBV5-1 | CASSPDGASGTYEQYF | TGCGCCAGCAGCCCGGATGGGGCTAGCGGTACCTACGAGCAGTACTTC
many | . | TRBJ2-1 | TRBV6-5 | CASSYAGSLPGEQFF | TGTGCCAGCAGTTACGCGGGATCCCTCCCCGGTGAGCAGTTCTTC
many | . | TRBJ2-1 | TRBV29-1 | CSVDRYNEQFF | TGCAGCGTTGACAGGTACAATGAGCAGTTCTTC
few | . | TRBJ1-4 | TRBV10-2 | CASMRNEKLFF | TGCGCCAGCATGAGAAATGAAAAACTGTTTTTT
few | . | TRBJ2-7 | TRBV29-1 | CSVEDRGTEYEQYF | TGCAGCGTTGAAGATCGAGGGACGGAGTACGAGCAGTACTTC
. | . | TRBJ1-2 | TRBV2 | CASSGTQKGGYTF | TGTGCCAGCAGTGGGACACAAAAAGGAGGCTACACCTTC